This T cell receptor (beta chain) was obtained from a study of shared clonotypes between healthy human individuals (dated by TCRdb to the early 2020s). Some background on the complete study: The cohort comprised two women and a few men aged 18 to 49 years. To increase sequencing depth and limit assay-specific biases, different laboratories used diverse techniques to prepare libraries and sequence TCR repertoires. To estimate repertoire size and how much clonotype sharing occurs between individuals, the study deeply sequenced the blood TCR repertoires of several healthy adults. Leukapheresis yielded between about 0.9 and 10 billion PBMCs per donor. For each donor, CD4 naive and CD4 memory were each given three plates, CD8 naive was given two plates, and CD8 memory was given one plate. Summary of the overall study and its limitations: Sampling was limited to blood, and TCR repertoires in tissue likely differ from TCR repertoires in blood. Rarefaction of sorted-subset datasets indicated incomplete sequencing despite the large sequencing depth. Pairwise subsampling led to the expectation that sequencing depth would affect the degree of clonotype sharing among donors. Estimated clonotype richness was generally larger for naive than for memory subsets. Compared with non-shared clonotypes, clonotypes shared by all four sorted-subset donors had higher generation probabilities. Because the study included a small number of donors, the genetic and exposure-history diversity represented was limited. Sharing across a few donors was observed for 4.5% to 6.5% of naive CD4, about 3.2% of naive CD8, roughly 2.3% of memory CD4, and around 0.4% of memory CD8 clonotypes.

With regard to this clone: The antigen it recognizes is unknown. No base-level quality is on record; no much larger clone is a single base apart.

TCR CDR3 regions were amplified from genomic DNA by multiplex PCR using the deep immunoSEQ assay. Extracted genomic DNA from each cell subset was spread evenly across all wells of several immunoSEQ 96-well plates, with each plate serving as a replicate. Each replicate PCR for sorted subsets received around 210 ng genomic DNA, equal to some 32,000 T cell genomes. Purified libraries were measured with a Qubit 3.0 fluorometer, size-checked on a Bioanalyzer 2100, and measured again with the KAPA Library Quantification kit. Every immunoSEQ 96-well plate was sequenced on a dedicated single-read 150-cycle Illumina NextSeq 550 flow cell. As for how the authors treated the data: Because the immunoSEQ output included only junctional sequences and no quality scores, the filtering could not be the same as the filtering used for full-length reads. To assign V/J genes and CDR3, sequences were annotated against IMGT germline references using PyIR, a Python wrapper for IgBLAST v1.9. Any read was removed if the V/J assignment was weak (E-value above 1e-6), the CDR3 was missing, or the read contained stop codons, out-of-frame junctions, or ambiguous translated residues. V3J clonotypes were defined as sequences sharing an identical inferred V gene, J gene, and CDR3 amino acid sequence. Percentage overlap between repertoires was calculated by dividing the number of shared unique clonotypes by the size of the smaller repertoire. Richness of each repertoire was evaluated using RTK rarefaction, the Chao1 estimator, and Recon v2.1 estimates of unobserved clonotypes. Generation probabilities for all TCRbeta clonotypes obtained by the gDNA method from several donors were computed using OLGA. TCRdb obtained this table from immuneACCESS and retained in-frame rearrangements with V and J assigned. These tables miss some clones; where compared with another copy, unresolved V genes account for less than half of the shortfall, and the remainder is unexplained. V and J calls and clone size are given by that table; D and trimming were obtained from the DNA. This sample comprises over 2 million clones, approximately 95% of them detected only once. The ten largest clones take up about 1.1% of the sample.

CD8 naive samples were CD45RO-negative cells positively selected for CCR7, giving a CD45RA+CCR7+ population that excluded TemRA cells. Healthy HIV-negative adults with no recently reported acute infections or vaccinations were included as donors. Every donor was a Caucasian adult residing in Nashville, Tennessee, USA. After blood collection by leukapheresis, PBMCs were isolated using Ficoll-Histopaque density gradient centrifugation and then cryopreserved in the vapor phase of liquid nitrogen. Purity and quantity of every magnetically sorted T cell population were checked by analytical flow cytometry. Each sorted fraction had its genomic DNA isolated and then quantified by UV absorbance on a Nanodrop 2000c. The sequencing input was naive CD8+ T cells sorted from blood. The cell subset or site label for this specimen denotes: CD45RA+CCR7+. This receptor was taken from a man aged 18 to 35 in good health.

At the DNA level, the sequence is TGTGCCAGTAGCTCGGACTGGTACACTGAAGCTTTCTTT. Its protein product is CASSSDWYTEAFF. This receptor chain uses TRBV19 and TRBJ1-1; the D gene is unclear. The germline V gene (reference sequence) specifies LNHDA as CDR1 and SQIVND as CDR2. The germline ends are 11 bases apart after V is trimmed by 6 bases and J by 3 bases. CDR3 length: 13 amino acids, cysteine to phenylalanine. Just CDR3 DNA is preserved here, 39 bases in frame from base 1.